The source of this T cell receptor beta chain is a study of beta chain features in type 1 diabetes. The ends were cut back, 5 bases at V and 4 bases at J, with 6 bases in the middle. Germline V CDR1 and CDR2: SGHVS, FNYEAQ. This CDR3 contains 11 residues. Every isolated RNA sample was fully reverse transcribed, so sequencing captured expressed TCRB transcripts. Produced via immunoSEQ multiplex PCR; TCRdb's table is partial and in-frame only. The sample has almost 350,000 clones; 7.5% to 9% are singletons. This clone was recorded at least ten times. The authors sorted CD4+ naive, central memory, regulatory and stem cell-like memory cells via CD45RO/CCR7/CD25/CD127/CD95/CD27.

The sequenced sample consisted of central memory CD4+ T cells from blood. The V gene is TRBV7-6, the J gene TRBJ2-7; D is undetermined. The sequence was collected from a woman aged 18-29 years in good health. CDR3 sequence (DNA): TGTGCCAGCAGCAACCAGTACGAGCAGTACTTC. Amino acids: CASSNQYEQYF.